This is a list of T cell receptor beta chains from one sample in a study of cytomegalovirus exposure and HLA in healthy donors. Here immunoSEQ multiplex PCR was the method, and the copy in TCRdb shows in-frame clones only, minus some. Here the sample spans some 200,000 clones, approximately 80% being singletons. Sequencing used PBMCs. The receptors derive from a woman in her fifties or sixties in good health and CMV-seropositive. Each CDR3 is given with its conserved first and last residue. A D gene is named only where the DNA matches it firmly. Rows give clone size only sometimes, using once, few, many, or a class for an expanded clone.

CDR3aa: CASRDSQNTEAFF
CDR3nt: TGTGCCAGTCGGGACAGCCAGAACACTGAAGCTTTCTTT
j_gene: TRBJ1-1
v_gene: TRBV19
d_gene: TRBD1
abundance: NA

CDR3aa: CASSQWRGTSDPSTDTQYF
CDR3nt: TGTGCCAGCAGCCAGTGGCGCGGGACTAGCGACCCTAGCACAGATACGCAGTATTTT
j_gene: TRBJ2-3
v_gene: TRBV4-2
d_gene: TRBD2
abundance: NA

CDR3aa: CASSQTGGGNSPLHF
CDR3nt: TGTGCCAGCAGCCAGACAGGGGGCGGGAATTCACCCCTCCACTTT
j_gene: TRBJ1-6
v_gene: TRBV6-1
d_gene: TRBD1
abundance: NA

CDR3aa: CASSLRDRATEAFF
CDR3nt: TGTGCCAGCAGTCTCCGGGACAGGGCAACTGAAGCTTTCTTT
j_gene: TRBJ1-1
v_gene: TRBV6-1
d_gene: TRBD1
abundance: NA

CDR3aa: CTSSRAGLAGAHRYAVF
CDR3nt: TGCACCAGCAGCCGGGCGGGACTAGCGGGGGCCCACAGATACGCAGTATTT
j_gene: TRBJ2-3
v_gene: TRBV1
d_gene: NA
abundance: NA

CDR3aa: CATQGLRGAGELFF
CDR3nt: TGTGCCACCCAGGGTTTGCGGGGGGCTGGGGAGCTGTTTTTT
j_gene: TRBJ2-2
v_gene: TRBV5-4
d_gene: TRBD2
abundance: NA

CDR3aa: CASRLLRDSYEQYF
CDR3nt: TGTGCCAGCCGACTCCTGAGGGACTCCTACGAGCAGTACTTC
j_gene: TRBJ2-7
v_gene: TRBV6-5
d_gene: NA
abundance: NA

CDR3aa: CSSSVSNQPQHF
CDR3nt: TGTTCCAGCTCAGTTAGCAATCAGCCCCAGCATTTT
j_gene: TRBJ1-5
v_gene: TRBV7-9
d_gene: NA
abundance: NA

CDR3aa: CASQTTESNTEAFF
CDR3nt: TGCGCCAGTCAAACGACAGAGTCGAACACTGAAGCTTTCTTT
j_gene: TRBJ1-1
v_gene: TRBV5-1
d_gene: NA
abundance: NA

CDR3aa: CASNNGGGVNTEAFF
CDR3nt: TGTGCCAGCAACAACGGGGGAGGGGTGAACACTGAAGCTTTCTTT
j_gene: TRBJ1-1
v_gene: TRBV6-5
d_gene: NA
abundance: NA

CDR3aa: CASLTGSHNEQFF
CDR3nt: TGTGCCAGCCTCACCGGGTCCCACAATGAGCAGTTCTTC
j_gene: TRBJ2-1
v_gene: TRBV2
d_gene: NA
abundance: NA

CDR3aa: CASSIDSARGGQTGNEQFF
CDR3nt: TGTGCCAGTAGTATAGATTCCGCTCGAGGCGGCCAAACGGGGAATGAGCAGTTCTTC
j_gene: TRBJ2-1
v_gene: TRBV19
d_gene: NA
abundance: NA

CDR3aa: CSSSSLQVGGETQYF
CDR3nt: TGTTCCAGCAGTTCCCTACAGGTCGGGGGAGAGACCCAGTACTTC
j_gene: TRBJ2-5
v_gene: TRBV7-9
d_gene: NA
abundance: NA

CDR3aa: CSAKLTGFAFF
CDR3nt: TGCAGTGCTAAACTAACAGGGTTTGCTTTCTTT
j_gene: TRBJ1-1
v_gene: TRBV20-1
d_gene: NA
abundance: NA

CDR3aa: CASSLQGSYSNQPQHF
CDR3nt: TGTGCCAGCAGCCTACAGGGGTCCTATAGCAATCAGCCCCAGCATTTT
j_gene: TRBJ1-5
v_gene: TRBV7-2
d_gene: TRBD1
abundance: NA

CDR3aa: CASSLSSGKTEQYF
CDR3nt: TGTGCCAGCAGCTTATCGTCAGGGAAGACCGAGCAGTACTTC
j_gene: TRBJ2-7
v_gene: TRBV7-8
d_gene: NA
abundance: NA

CDR3aa: CASRNSEETQYF
CDR3nt: TGTGCCAGCAGGAATAGTGAAGAGACCCAGTACTTC
j_gene: TRBJ2-5
v_gene: TRBV7-9
d_gene: NA
abundance: NA

CDR3aa: CASSWTSGGRETQYF
CDR3nt: TGTGCCAGCAGTTGGACTAGCGGGGGGAGGGAGACCCAGTACTTC
j_gene: TRBJ2-5
v_gene: TRBV2
d_gene: TRBD2
abundance: NA

CDR3aa: CATSRDRGSYEQYF
CDR3nt: TGTGCCACCAGCAGAGACAGGGGCTCCTACGAGCAGTACTTC
j_gene: TRBJ2-7
v_gene: TRBV15
d_gene: NA
abundance: NA

CDR3aa: CASSLERGGHSGANVLTF
CDR3nt: TGTGCCAGCAGCTTGGAGCGGGGCGGACACTCTGGGGCCAACGTCCTGACTTTC
j_gene: TRBJ2-6
v_gene: TRBV5-6
d_gene: TRBD2
abundance: NA

CDR3aa: CASRRTGNTGELFF
CDR3nt: TGTGCCAGCAGGAGGACAGGGAACACCGGGGAGCTGTTTTTT
j_gene: TRBJ2-2
v_gene: TRBV6-5
d_gene: TRBD1
abundance: NA

CDR3aa: CAISDPGPTEAFF
CDR3nt: TGTGCCATCAGTGACCCAGGGCCCACTGAAGCTTTCTTT
j_gene: TRBJ1-1
v_gene: TRBV10-3
d_gene: NA
abundance: NA

CDR3aa: CASLGSGQANYGYTF
CDR3nt: TGTGCCAGCCTCGGGAGTGGGCAAGCTAACTATGGCTACACCTTC
j_gene: TRBJ1-2
v_gene: TRBV6-6
d_gene: NA
abundance: NA

CDR3aa: CASSLIQGKAGNTIYF
CDR3nt: TGTGCCAGCAGCTTAATCCAGGGGAAGGCTGGAAACACCATATATTTT
j_gene: TRBJ1-3
v_gene: TRBV7-9
d_gene: NA
abundance: NA

CDR3aa: CASSLEPSLTGSTDTQYF
CDR3nt: TGTGCCAGCAGCTTAGAACCATCCCTGACAGGCAGCACAGATACGCAGTATTTT
j_gene: TRBJ2-3
v_gene: TRBV7-2
d_gene: NA
abundance: NA

CDR3aa: CASSLRTSGALQYNEQFF
CDR3nt: TGTGCCAGCAGCTTAAGGACTAGCGGGGCTCTGCAATACAATGAGCAGTTCTTC
j_gene: TRBJ2-1
v_gene: TRBV7-9
d_gene: TRBD2
abundance: NA

CDR3aa: CATGQSDYNEQFF
CDR3nt: TGTGCCACAGGACAGTCGGACTACAATGAGCAGTTCTTC
j_gene: TRBJ2-1
v_gene: TRBV10-3
d_gene: NA
abundance: NA

CDR3aa: CASSPRSGQGGTGELFF
CDR3nt: TGTGCCAGCAGTCCCAGATCAGGACAGGGTGGCACCGGGGAGCTGTTTTTT
j_gene: TRBJ2-2
v_gene: TRBV28
d_gene: TRBD1
abundance: once

CDR3aa: CASSSTASYEQYF
CDR3nt: TGTGCCAGCTCTTCGACAGCTTCATACGAGCAGTACTTC
j_gene: TRBJ2-7
v_gene: TRBV7-9
d_gene: NA
abundance: NA

CDR3aa: CASRITSGGFVGELFF
CDR3nt: TGTGCCAGCAGGATCACTAGCGGGGGGTTTGTCGGGGAGCTGTTTTTT
j_gene: TRBJ2-2
v_gene: TRBV5-6
d_gene: TRBD2
abundance: NA

CDR3aa: CASSKALTETRFRFQYF
CDR3nt: TGTGCCAGCAGCAAAGCGCTGACAGAGACTAGATTTCGGTTTCAGTACTTC
j_gene: TRBJ2-4
v_gene: TRBV21-1
d_gene: NA
abundance: NA

CDR3aa: CASSEARSTGRVQETQYF
CDR3nt: TGTGCCAGCAGTGAAGCCCGCTCGACAGGCCGGGTTCAAGAGACCCAGTACTTC
j_gene: TRBJ2-5
v_gene: TRBV25-1
d_gene: NA
abundance: NA

CDR3aa: CASRLRDSPLGTEAFF
CDR3nt: TGTGCCAGCAGGCTCAGGGACAGCCCTTTGGGGACTGAAGCTTTCTTT
j_gene: TRBJ1-1
v_gene: TRBV6-6
d_gene: TRBD1
abundance: NA

CDR3aa: CASSVSGGAPYNEQFF
CDR3nt: TGTGCCAGCAGCGTTAGCGGGGGGGCCCCCTACAATGAGCAGTTCTTC
j_gene: TRBJ2-1
v_gene: TRBV2
d_gene: TRBD2
abundance: NA

CDR3aa: CASSSRTSGVNEQYF
CDR3nt: TGTGCCAGCAGTTCGAGGACTAGCGGGGTAAACGAGCAGTACTTC
j_gene: TRBJ2-7
v_gene: TRBV6-6
d_gene: TRBD2
abundance: NA

CDR3aa: CASSRGSDEAFF
CDR3nt: TGTGCCAGCAGTAGGGGGTCCGATGAAGCTTTCTTT
j_gene: TRBJ1-1
v_gene: TRBV6-6
d_gene: NA
abundance: NA

CDR3aa: CASGPGEPNYGYTF
CDR3nt: TGTGCCAGCGGACCGGGAGAACCTAACTATGGCTACACCTTC
j_gene: TRBJ1-2
v_gene: TRBV27
d_gene: NA
abundance: NA

CDR3aa: CASSPRTSGIGNEQFF
CDR3nt: TGCGCCAGCAGCCCAAGGACTAGCGGTATTGGGAATGAGCAGTTCTTC
j_gene: TRBJ2-1
v_gene: TRBV4-3
d_gene: TRBD2
abundance: NA

CDR3aa: CASSLAGGTYEQYF
CDR3nt: TGTGCCAGCAGTTTAGCGGGGGGAACCTACGAGCAGTACTTC
j_gene: TRBJ2-7
v_gene: TRBV6-6
d_gene: TRBD2
abundance: NA

CDR3aa: CASLGGSNQPQHF
CDR3nt: TGTGCCAGCCTGGGGGGTAGCAATCAGCCCCAGCATTTT
j_gene: TRBJ1-5
v_gene: TRBV28
d_gene: NA
abundance: NA

CDR3aa: CASSPGLAGSYEQYF
CDR3nt: TGCGCCAGCAGCCCGGGACTAGCGGGTTCCTACGAGCAGTACTTC
j_gene: TRBJ2-7
v_gene: TRBV4-1
d_gene: TRBD2
abundance: NA

CDR3aa: CASSFGVDNSPLHF
CDR3nt: TGCGCCAGCAGCTTTGGAGTTGATAATTCACCCCTCCACTTT
j_gene: TRBJ1-6
v_gene: TRBV5-1
d_gene: NA
abundance: few

CDR3aa: CASSLGGGAVSGANVLTF
CDR3nt: TGCGCCAGCAGCCTTGGAGGGGGCGCCGTCTCTGGGGCCAACGTCCTGACTTTC
j_gene: TRBJ2-6
v_gene: TRBV5-1
d_gene: NA
abundance: NA

CDR3aa: CASSGMGRGNGELFF
CDR3nt: TGTGCCAGTAGTGGGATGGGAAGAGGGAACGGGGAGCTGTTTTTT
j_gene: TRBJ2-2
v_gene: TRBV19
d_gene: NA
abundance: NA

CDR3aa: CASGLSRAPGELFF
CDR3nt: TGTGCTAGTGGTTTGAGCAGGGCCCCCGGGGAGCTGTTTTTT
j_gene: TRBJ2-2
v_gene: TRBV12-5
d_gene: NA
abundance: NA

CDR3aa: CASGPDRGSSTDTQYF
CDR3nt: TGTGCCAGCGGACCTGACAGGGGGAGCAGCACAGATACGCAGTATTTT
j_gene: TRBJ2-3
v_gene: TRBV27
d_gene: TRBD1
abundance: once

CDR3aa: CATSRDSQAGQYF
CDR3nt: TGTGCCACCAGCAGAGATTCCCAAGCGGGGCAGTACTTC
j_gene: TRBJ2-7
v_gene: TRBV15
d_gene: NA
abundance: NA

CDR3aa: CASTSDRGGYGYTF
CDR3nt: TGTGCCAGCACCTCGGACAGGGGGGGCTATGGCTACACCTTC
j_gene: TRBJ1-2
v_gene: TRBV21-1
d_gene: NA
abundance: few

CDR3aa: CASSDRPIEQFF
CDR3nt: TGTGCCAGCAGTGACCGTCCTATTGAGCAGTTCTTC
j_gene: TRBJ2-1
v_gene: TRBV6-1
d_gene: NA
abundance: NA

CDR3aa: CAISGAAGASPSEQYF
CDR3nt: TGTGCCATCAGTGGCGCCGCGGGGGCCTCCCCCAGCGAGCAGTACTTC
j_gene: TRBJ2-7
v_gene: TRBV10-3
d_gene: NA
abundance: NA

CDR3aa: CASSFRRGAGANVLTF
CDR3nt: TGTGCCAGCAGCTTTAGGCGGGGGGCTGGGGCCAACGTCCTGACTTTC
j_gene: TRBJ2-6
v_gene: TRBV5-4
d_gene: TRBD2
abundance: NA

CDR3aa: CASSLWPGLNTGELFF
CDR3nt: TGTGCCAGCAGTTTATGGCCAGGGCTGAACACCGGGGAGCTGTTTTTT
j_gene: TRBJ2-2
v_gene: TRBV28
d_gene: NA
abundance: NA

CDR3aa: CASSQDSGTGIGELFF
CDR3nt: TGTGCCAGCAGCCAAGATAGTGGGACAGGGATCGGGGAGCTGTTTTTT
j_gene: TRBJ2-2
v_gene: TRBV14
d_gene: TRBD1
abundance: NA

CDR3aa: CASSLAGQGGSEQFF
CDR3nt: TGTGCCAGCAGCTTAGCGGGACAGGGGGGATCTGAGCAGTTCTTC
j_gene: TRBJ2-1
v_gene: TRBV7-2
d_gene: TRBD1
abundance: NA

CDR3aa: CASSFNTDRGEQFF
CDR3nt: TGTGCCAGCAGCTTCAATACGGACAGGGGGGAGCAGTTCTTC
j_gene: TRBJ2-1
v_gene: TRBV7-8
d_gene: TRBD1
abundance: NA